This TCR beta chain was captured by sequencing in a study of blood T cell repertoires in COVID-19. Background on the study: PBMCs, B-cell-depleted T cells, or T cells were the source of the cDNA or gDNA that made up the material.

This CDR3 is 15 amino acids long. Germline-derived CDR1 and CDR2 are SNHLY and FYNNEI. J lost 4 bases, V lost 2 bases, and 6 bases had no gene match. In the study's own analysis: Scientists estimated how many nucleated cells there were by amplifying reference gene primers. The method was immunoSEQ multiplex PCR; TCRdb's version includes in-frame clones alone and lacks a portion of them. Clone size and V and J calls were adopted from that table, with D and trimming inferred from the DNA. The repertoire holds some 90,000 clones, with around nine tenths as singletons. Sequences were obtained from peripheral blood. V and J are TRBV2 and TRBJ2-3; 7 bases fit TRBD2. The receptor's source is a woman aged 45-65 years in a cohort sampled during active COVID-19. CDR3 DNA: TGTGCCAGCAGTGAATACGAGCGGGATGCAGATACGCAGTATTTT. It codes for CASSEYERDADTQYF.